The sample holds many counts of the clone carrying this T cell receptor beta chain. By two-round multiplex PCR, the TCR beta CDR3 was amplified from genomic DNA. Amplification in first-round PCR relied on primers specific to each TRBV and TRBJ gene. One entry per CDR3 protein results from TCRdb running MiXCR on the multiplex PCR reads. The sample contains 30,000 or so distinct CDR3 sequences, approximately 39% of which appear only once. The data were obtained in a study of prognosis after radiotherapy for stage I lung cancer. J was trimmed by 2 bases and V by 5 bases; bases with no gene match: 7. Germline values: CDR1 MDHEN, CDR2 SYDVKM. CDR3 length: 15 residues.

Material: PBMCs, obtained before or after stereotactic body radiation therapy (not recorded which). The J gene is TRBJ2-3, the V gene TRBV28; the match to TRBD1 covers 7 bases. The source of this sequence is a donor at least 50 years old with non-small cell lung cancer. The CDR3 spells CASSPGQIPTDTQYF. CDR3 bases: TGTGCCAGCAGTCCGGGACAGATCCCCACAGATACGCAGTATTTT.